One sample yielded the 5 T cell receptor beta chains listed below, sequenced in a study of sequential checkpoint blockade in melanoma. Treatment given: randomized to nivolumab then ipilimumab (arm A) or the reverse (arm B). Assay used: immunoSEQ multiplex PCR; TCRdb lists only in-frame clones, some missing. The sample gives roughly 20,000 clones, roughly 80% of which show up once; roughly 33% is in the top ten. The sequencing used CD8+ T cells sorted from blood (inferred from file names), collected from a patient given nivolumab and ipilimumab in sequence. These receptors came from a human donor with melanoma.

The count of this clone is one. The chain is built from TRBV7-2 and TRBJ2-1; 10 bases agree with TRBD2. V lost 2 bases, J lost 4 bases, and 8 bases stayed unmatched. This CDR3 has 17 amino acids. The germline CDR1 and CDR2 sequences are SGHTA and FQGNSA. The DNA for the CDR3 is TGTGCCAGCAGCTTAAGAACTAGCGGGGCTGTTTACAATGAGCAGTTCTTC. Translated, it gives CASSLRTSGAVYNEQFF.

The rearrangement uses TRBV6-1 and TRBJ1-1, with D maybe TRBD1 (5 bases). Deletions cut 3 bases from V and 1 base from J, with 18 bases between. The CDR3 covers 17 residues. Germline V gene data show CDR1 as MNHNS and CDR2 as SASEGT. CDR3 bases: TGTGCCAGCAGTGATCGAAGGACATCCTTGTCGAACACTGAAGCTTTCTTT. Protein sequence: CASSDRRTSLSNTEAFF.

CDR3 DNA: TGTGCCATCAGTGGCGGGGTGAACACTGAAGCTTTCTTT. It translates to CAISGGVNTEAFF. V usage is TRBV10-3 and J usage is TRBJ1-1; D uncertain. The CDR3 length is 13 residues. Trimming cost V 4 bases and J 0 bases, with 6 bases left between them. Per germline, CDR1 ENHRY and CDR2 SYGVKD.

This clone was seen a handful of times. The V call is TRBV7-9, the J call TRBJ2-5; D is perhaps TRBD2 (5 bases). The CDR3 has 14 amino acids. The V end lost 3 bases, the J end lost 5 bases, and 13 bases lay between the germline ends. From germline, CDR1 is SEHNR and CDR2 FQNEAQ (reference sequence). CDR3 nucleotides: TGTGCCAGCAGCTTTGTGGGAGCTGGGGAGACCCAGTACTTC. Protein product: CASSFVGAGETQYF.

V usage is TRBV6-4 and J usage is TRBJ2-1, with 7 bases identical to TRBD2. This CDR3 has 16 residues. Looked up from germline, CDR1 is MRHNA and CDR2 is SNTAGT. V dropped 0 bases and J dropped 0; count of bases not matched to a gene: 2. As DNA, the CDR3 is TGTGCCAGCAGTGACTCGGGCGGGAGCTCCTACAATGAGCAGTTCTTC. Translation gives CASSDSGGSSYNEQFF.